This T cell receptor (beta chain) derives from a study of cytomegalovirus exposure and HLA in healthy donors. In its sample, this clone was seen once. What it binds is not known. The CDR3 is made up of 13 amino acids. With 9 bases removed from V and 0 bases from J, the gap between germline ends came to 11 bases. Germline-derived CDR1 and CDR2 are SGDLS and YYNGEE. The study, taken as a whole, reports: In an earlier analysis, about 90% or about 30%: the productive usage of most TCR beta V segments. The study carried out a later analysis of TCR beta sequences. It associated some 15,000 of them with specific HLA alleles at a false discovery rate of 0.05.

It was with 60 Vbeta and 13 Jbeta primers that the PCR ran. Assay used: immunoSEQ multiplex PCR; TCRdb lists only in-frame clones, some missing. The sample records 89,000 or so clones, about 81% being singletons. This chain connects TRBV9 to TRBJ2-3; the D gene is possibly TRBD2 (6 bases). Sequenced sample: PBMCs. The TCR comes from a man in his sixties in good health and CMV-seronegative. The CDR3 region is CAKTGESTDTQYF. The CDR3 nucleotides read TGTGCCAAAACGGGGGAAAGCACAGATACGCAGTATTTT.